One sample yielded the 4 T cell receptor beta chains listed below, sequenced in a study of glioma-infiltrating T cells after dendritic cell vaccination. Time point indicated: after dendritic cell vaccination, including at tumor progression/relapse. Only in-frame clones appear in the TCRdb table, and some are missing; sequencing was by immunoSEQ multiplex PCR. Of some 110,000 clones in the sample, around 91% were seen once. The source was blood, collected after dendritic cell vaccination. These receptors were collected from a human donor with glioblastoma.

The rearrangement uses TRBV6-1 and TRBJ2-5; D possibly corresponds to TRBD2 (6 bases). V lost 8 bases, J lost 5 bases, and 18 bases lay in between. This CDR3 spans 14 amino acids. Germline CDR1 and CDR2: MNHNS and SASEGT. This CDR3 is CASGSGGLGETQYF. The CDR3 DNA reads TGTGCCAGCGGTTCTGGAGGGCTCGGTGAGACCCAGTACTTC.

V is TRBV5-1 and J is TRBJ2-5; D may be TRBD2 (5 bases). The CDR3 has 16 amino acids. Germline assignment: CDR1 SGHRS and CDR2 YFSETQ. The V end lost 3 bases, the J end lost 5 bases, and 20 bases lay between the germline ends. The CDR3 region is CASSSALDRRSETQYF. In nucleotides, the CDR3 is TGCGCCAGCAGCTCTGCGCTCGACCGGAGGAGTGAGACCCAGTACTTC.

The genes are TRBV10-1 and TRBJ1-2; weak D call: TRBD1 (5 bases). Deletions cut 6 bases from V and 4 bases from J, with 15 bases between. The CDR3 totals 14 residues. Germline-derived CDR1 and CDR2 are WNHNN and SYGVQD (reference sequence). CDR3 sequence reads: CASRYIGGGYGYTF. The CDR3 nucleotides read TGCGCCAGCAGATATATCGGGGGGGGCTATGGCTACACCTTC.

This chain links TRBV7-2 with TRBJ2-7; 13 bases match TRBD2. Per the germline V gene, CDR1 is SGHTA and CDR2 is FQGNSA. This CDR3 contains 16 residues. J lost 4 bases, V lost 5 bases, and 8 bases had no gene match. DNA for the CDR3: TGTGCCAGCAGCCCACAGGGACTAGCGGGAAGGTACGAGCAGTACTTC. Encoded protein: CASSPQGLAGRYEQYF.